This T cell receptor (beta chain) was sequenced in a study of cytomegalovirus exposure and HLA in healthy donors. Study overall: A data release that came early held some 79 million unique TCRs from HLA-typed donors.

13 Jbeta primers and 60 Vbeta primers were used for the PCR. Using immunoSEQ multiplex PCR, the repertoire was profiled, and TCRdb retains in-frame clones only, with some absent. Of fewer than 250,000 clones in the sample, more than 65% were seen once. Concerning this clone: The target antigen is unknown.

Germline V gene sequence: CDR1 SEHNR, CDR2 FQNEAQ (reference sequence). V was pared by 5 bases and J by 4 bases, with 6 bases between. CDR3 length: 12 residues. Broader study findings: CMV serostatus was the only immune exposure information that was available. The Asian-associated ancestry cluster reportedly had fewer N-insertions than the approximately 700-donor mean in a later analysis.

The receptor was derived from a woman in her twenties or thirties in good health and CMV-seronegative. Sequencing input: PBMCs. V usage is TRBV7-9 and J usage is TRBJ1-5; D gene ambiguous. CDR3 in amino acids: CASSLQNQPQHF. The CDR3, as DNA: TGTGCCAGCAGCCTACAGAATCAGCCCCAGCATTTT. Filled out from reference TRBV7-9 and TRBJ1-5, the complete variable domain reads DTGVSQNPRHKITKRGQNVTFRCDPISEHNRLYWYRQTLGQGPEFLTYFQNEAQLEKSRLLSDRFSAERPKGSFSTLEIQRTEQGDSAMYLCASSLQNQPQHFGDGTRLSIL.